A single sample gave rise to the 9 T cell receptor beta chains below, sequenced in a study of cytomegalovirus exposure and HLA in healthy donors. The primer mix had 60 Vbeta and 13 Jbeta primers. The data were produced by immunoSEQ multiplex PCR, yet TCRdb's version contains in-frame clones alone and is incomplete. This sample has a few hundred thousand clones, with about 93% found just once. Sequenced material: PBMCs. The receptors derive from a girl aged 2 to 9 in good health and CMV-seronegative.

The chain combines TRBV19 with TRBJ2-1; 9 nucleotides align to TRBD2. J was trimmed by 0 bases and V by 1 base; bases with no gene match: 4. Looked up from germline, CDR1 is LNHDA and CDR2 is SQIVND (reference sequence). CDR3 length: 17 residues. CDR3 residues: CASSIGHSGSSYNEQFF. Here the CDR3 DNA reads TGTGCCAGTAGTATAGGTCATAGCGGGAGCTCCTACAATGAGCAGTTCTTC.

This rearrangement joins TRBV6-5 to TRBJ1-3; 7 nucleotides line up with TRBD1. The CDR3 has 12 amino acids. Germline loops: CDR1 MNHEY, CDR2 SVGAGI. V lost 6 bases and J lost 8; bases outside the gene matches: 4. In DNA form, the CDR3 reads TGTGCCAGCAGGACAGGGACCGACACCATATATTTT. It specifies CASRTGTDTIYF.

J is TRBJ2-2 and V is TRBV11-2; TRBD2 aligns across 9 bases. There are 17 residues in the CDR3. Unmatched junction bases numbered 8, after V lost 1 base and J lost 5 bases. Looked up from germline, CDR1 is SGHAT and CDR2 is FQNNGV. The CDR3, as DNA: TGTGCCAGCAGCTTAGGATTAGCGGGGGAGTTTACCGGGGAGCTGTTTTTT. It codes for CASSLGLAGEFTGELFF.

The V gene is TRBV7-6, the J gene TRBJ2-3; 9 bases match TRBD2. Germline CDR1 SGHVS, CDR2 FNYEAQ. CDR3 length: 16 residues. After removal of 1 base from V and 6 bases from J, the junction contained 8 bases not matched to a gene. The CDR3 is CASSLEVSGGQDTQYF. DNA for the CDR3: TGTGCCAGCAGCTTAGAAGTTAGCGGGGGTCAGGATACGCAGTATTTT.

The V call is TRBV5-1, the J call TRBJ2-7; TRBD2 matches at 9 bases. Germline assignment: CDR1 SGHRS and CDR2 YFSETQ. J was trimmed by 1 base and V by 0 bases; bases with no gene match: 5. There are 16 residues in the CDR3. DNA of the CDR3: TGCGCCAGCAGCTTGGGTGCGACTAGCGGATCCTACGAGCAGTACTTC. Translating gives CASSLGATSGSYEQYF.

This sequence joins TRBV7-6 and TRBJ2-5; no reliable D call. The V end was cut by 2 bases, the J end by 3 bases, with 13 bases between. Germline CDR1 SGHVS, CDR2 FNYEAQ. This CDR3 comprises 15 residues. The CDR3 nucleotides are TGTGCCAGCAGCTTATTATTGTCCCGGGAAGAGACCCAGTACTTC. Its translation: CASSLLLSREETQYF.

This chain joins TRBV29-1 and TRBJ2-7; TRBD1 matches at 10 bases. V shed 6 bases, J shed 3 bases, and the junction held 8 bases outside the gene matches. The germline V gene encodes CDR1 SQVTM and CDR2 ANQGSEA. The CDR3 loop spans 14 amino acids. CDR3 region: CSVQGTGALYEQYF. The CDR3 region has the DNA TGCAGCGTCCAAGGGACAGGGGCTCTCTACGAGCAGTACTTC.

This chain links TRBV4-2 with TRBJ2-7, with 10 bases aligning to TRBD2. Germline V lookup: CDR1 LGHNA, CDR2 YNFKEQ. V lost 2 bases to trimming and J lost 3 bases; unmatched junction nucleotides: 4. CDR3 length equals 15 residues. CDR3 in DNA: TGTGCCAGCAGCCAACAGCGGGGGGGGGTCTACGAGCAGTACTTC. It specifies CASSQQRGGVYEQYF.

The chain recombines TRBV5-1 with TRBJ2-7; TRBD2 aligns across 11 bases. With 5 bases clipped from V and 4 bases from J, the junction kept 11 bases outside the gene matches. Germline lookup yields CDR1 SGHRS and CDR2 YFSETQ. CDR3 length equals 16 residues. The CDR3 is CASRASGGPFSYEQYF. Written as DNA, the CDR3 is TGCGCCAGCAGAGCTAGCGGGGGGCCGTTTTCGTACGAGCAGTACTTC.